Following are 13 T cell receptor beta chains from one sample sequenced in a study of cytomegalovirus exposure and HLA in healthy donors. The study ran its PCR with 60 Vbeta and 13 Jbeta primers. The protocol was immunoSEQ multiplex PCR, while the TCRdb copy is restricted to in-frame clones and leaves out a portion. The data show roughly 34,000 clones, roughly 67% seen once. The specimen sequenced was PBMCs. The receptors were sampled from a man in his forties in good health and CMV-seropositive.

The rearrangement joins TRBV15 to TRBJ1-5; 7 nucleotides align to TRBD1. From germline, CDR1 is LNHNV and CDR2 YYDKDF (reference sequence). The CDR3 totals 14 residues. V trimming: 0 bases; J trimming: 13 bases; junction bases outside the gene matches: 9. The CDR3: CATSRDWDSQDQHF. DNA for the CDR3: TGTGCCACCAGCAGAGATTGGGACAGCCAGGATCAGCATTTT.

The chain uses TRBV6-1 and TRBJ2-7; 7 bases fit TRBD1. Germline lookup yields CDR1 MNHNS and CDR2 SASEGT. The CDR3 consists of 15 residues. After removal of 5 bases from V and 2 bases from J, the junction contained 9 bases not matched to a gene. The CDR3 nucleotides are TGTGCCAGCAGTCCCCTAAGGGGGACAGCCTACGAGCAGTACTTC. As protein: CASSPLRGTAYEQYF.

V gene TRBV6-4 combines with J gene TRBJ1-6; D might be TRBD1 (6 bases). The CDR3 spans 16 residues. The germline V gene has CDR1 MRHNA and CDR2 SNTAGT. V gave up 0 bases and J gave up 9 bases, with 15 bases separating them. The CDR3 loop reads CASSDSARGGGSPLHF. In DNA, the CDR3 is TGTGCCAGCAGTGACTCGGCCAGGGGTGGAGGTTCACCCCTCCACTTT.

The chain joins TRBV12-5 to TRBJ2-5, with 9 bases matching TRBD2. The J segment lost 5 bases and the V segment lost 0 bases, leaving 10 bases of the junction unmatched. The CDR3 spans 17 residues. Germline V gene sequence: CDR1 LGHNT, CDR2 FRNRAP. The CDR3 DNA follows: TGTGCTAGTGGTTTGGTACCTAGCGGGGCCCCGGGGGAGACCCAGTACTTC. Translating gives CASGLVPSGAPGETQYF.

This sequence joins TRBV19 and TRBJ1-3, with unresolved D. CDR3 length: 14 residues. V was clipped by 6 bases and J by 0 bases, with 9 bases between them. Germline CDR1 and CDR2: LNHDA and SQIVND (reference sequence). The CDR3, as DNA: TGTGCCAGTAGGGTGGGGAGCTCTGGAAACACCATATATTTT. This gives the protein CASRVGSSGNTIYF.

CDR3 sequence: CASNPLPETSNEQFF. The CDR3 DNA sequence: TGTGCCAGCAACCCCCTTCCGGAGACTTCCAATGAGCAGTTCTTC. This chain connects TRBV9 to TRBJ2-1; D gene ambiguous. The CDR3 totals 15 residues. The germline V gene encodes CDR1 SGDLS and CDR2 YYNGEE. Trimming took 6 bases from V and 6 from J, leaving 19 bases between them.

This chain uses TRBV27 with TRBJ2-3, with TRBD2 matching 11 bases. Germline trimming cut 4 bases from V and 2 bases from J; bases unmatched to any gene: 5. The CDR3 loop spans 16 amino acids. Germline CDR1 is MNHEY and CDR2 is SMNVEV (reference sequence). The CDR3 DNA reads TGTGCCAGCAGTTCCAGACTAGCGGGGCCCACAGATACGCAGTATTTT. It encodes CASSSRLAGPTDTQYF.

This sequence joins TRBV11-3 and TRBJ2-2; 7 positions agree with TRBD2. After removal of 3 bases from V and 0 bases from J, the junction contained 1 base not matched to a gene. CDR1 is SGHNT and CDR2 is YENEEA in the germline V gene. The CDR3 runs to 15 residues. The CDR3 DNA sequence: TGTGCCAGCAGCTTGGGAGGGACGAACACCGGGGAGCTGTTTTTT. Protein product: CASSLGGTNTGELFF.

The gene calls are TRBV11-2 and TRBJ2-2, with a possible D match to TRBD1 (5 bases). Germline loops: CDR1 SGHAT, CDR2 FQNNGV. V gave up 4 bases and J gave up 1 base, with 13 bases separating them. This CDR3 contains 16 residues. CDR3: CASSSDWGRNTGELFF. CDR3 nucleotide sequence: TGTGCCAGCAGCTCCGACTGGGGCAGGAACACCGGGGAGCTGTTTTTT.

The chain joins TRBV15 to TRBJ1-1; D not certain. The CDR3 length is 14 residues. Trimming shortened V by 5 bases and J by 10 bases, and 20 bases separated the two germline ends. Per the germline V gene, CDR1 is LNHNV and CDR2 is YYDKDF (reference sequence). CDR3 amino acids: CATSSRTGGIGAFF. The CDR3 DNA sequence: TGTGCCACCAGCTCCCGGACGGGAGGCATTGGAGCTTTCTTT.

CDR3 DNA sequence: TGTGCCAGCTCACCACAGAACAGCTACGAGCAGTACTTC. Translation gives CASSPQNSYEQYF. V is TRBV18 and J is TRBJ2-7; D is ambiguous. The V and J ends lost 1 base and 3 bases respectively, with 7 bases between them. The CDR3 runs to 13 residues. Germline V CDR1 and CDR2: KGHSH, LQKENI.

The CDR3 here is CASRFQGALLTDTQYF. The CDR3 DNA sequence: TGCGCCAGCAGGTTCCAGGGGGCGCTTCTCACAGATACGCAGTATTTT. V is TRBV5-1 and J is TRBJ2-3, with 8 bases identical to TRBD1. The germline V gene encodes CDR1 SGHRS and CDR2 YFSETQ. This CDR3 has 16 amino acids. V was pared by 5 bases and J by 2 bases, with 10 bases of the junction left unmatched.

This clone was seen a single time. The chain uses TRBV6-1 and TRBJ1-5; the match to TRBD1 covers 7 bases. The CDR3 runs to 14 residues. Unmatched junction bases numbered 4, after V lost 4 bases and J lost 4 bases. The germline V gene encodes CDR1 MNHNS and CDR2 SASEGT. The CDR3 nucleotides read TGTGCCAGCAGTGGGATACAGGGGAATCAGCCCCAGCATTTT. Translated, it gives CASSGIQGNQPQHF.